The rows below give T cell receptor beta chains drawn from one sample of a study of chemoradiotherapy in HPV16-positive cancers. Generated by immunoSEQ multiplex PCR, the TCRdb table keeps only in-frame clones and is missing some. This table holds 10,000 to 15,000 clones, around 87% found once. This sample was taken from a patient who underwent chemoradiotherapy. The receptor set was obtained from a human donor with HPV-associated anogenital cancer. CDR3s include the opening cysteine and the closing phenylalanine or tryptophan. A D gene is named only where the DNA matches it firmly.

cdr3_nt	cdr3_aa	d_call	v_call	j_call
TGCGCCAGCATGTCGGGGAACACTGAAGCTTTCTTT	CASMSGNTEAFF	.	TRBV10-2	TRBJ1-1
TGTGCCAGTAGTATCCCCCAGGGAATCACTGAAGCTTTCTTT	CASSIPQGITEAFF	.	TRBV19	TRBJ1-1
TGCGCCAGCTGTATACGGACAGGGGATGGCTACACCTTC	CASCIRTGDGYTF	TRBD1	TRBV10-2	TRBJ1-2
TGTGCCAGCAGCTTATCCACGGGGGGATACGAGCAGTACTTC	CASSLSTGGYEQYF	TRBD2	TRBV7-2	TRBJ2-7
TGTGCCAGCAGCCCCAGCATAACCGCTGGAGCCTACGAGCAGTACTTC	CASSPSITAGAYEQYF	.	TRBV4-2	TRBJ2-7
TGTGCCGGCCCGGGCGGGTCCCCCCCCGGGGAGCTGTTTTTT	CAGPGGSPPGELFF	.	TRBV27	TRBJ2-2
TGTGCCAGCAGCGAAAACAGCTATGGCTACACCTTC	CASSENSYGYTF	.	TRBV11-3	TRBJ1-2
TGCGCCAGCAGCTCGGAACACGCCGTCGGTGGCTACACCTTC	CASSSEHAVGGYTF	.	TRBV5-1	TRBJ1-2
TGTGCCAGCAGTTTAACTCCGGGCCAGCCCCAGCATTTT	CASSLTPGQPQHF	.	TRBV6-5	TRBJ1-5
TGTGCCAGCAGTGAAGCTGGCCGCTTCGGCTACACCTTC	CASSEAGRFGYTF	.	TRBV6-1	TRBJ1-2
TGTGCCAGCAGTGAACGGGGGGCAGATACGCAGTATTTT	CASSERGADTQYF	TRBD2	TRBV6-1	TRBJ2-3
TGTGCCATCAGGGAGGGCTACCTCTACGAGCAGTACTTC	CAIREGYLYEQYF	.	TRBV10-3	TRBJ2-7
TGCAGCGCCCAGGACAGGGGGAATCCCAATCAGCCCCAGCATTTT	CSAQDRGNPNQPQHF	TRBD1	TRBV29-1	TRBJ1-5
TGTGCCAGTAGCCGGGGGACAGGGGAGAATCAGCCCCAGCATTTT	CASSRGTGENQPQHF	TRBD1	TRBV19	TRBJ1-5
TGCGCCAGCGGGGAGGGACAGGGCTATACGCAGTATTTT	CASGEGQGYTQYF	TRBD1	TRBV5-1	TRBJ2-3
TGTGCCAGCAGCTTGCGGGCAGGTGGCCTAGCTGCGAGTTTGAGTCCATTC	CASSLRAGGLAASLSPF	.	TRBV5-4	TRBJ2-6
TGTGCCAGCAGTGGACTAGCGGGGGGGCCAGATACGCAGTATTTT	CASSGLAGGPDTQYF	TRBD2	TRBV6-1	TRBJ2-3